Presented here are 11 T cell receptor beta chains from one specimen sequenced in a study of blood T cell repertoires in COVID-19. Some clones are missing from TCRdb's copy, which holds only in-frame ones; the method was immunoSEQ multiplex PCR. The sample has approximately 170,000 clones, 75% to 90% seen once. Input material: peripheral blood. These receptors originate from a human donor in a cohort sampled during active COVID-19.

This chain links TRBV19 with TRBJ2-1; TRBD2 is a possible D gene (6 bases). There are 14 residues in the CDR3. V was trimmed by 7 bases and J by 4 bases, leaving 14 bases between them. Per germline, CDR1 LNHDA and CDR2 SQIVND (reference sequence). The CDR3 nucleotides read TGTGCCAGTACCCTTGGCGGGGATTACAATGAGCAGTTCTTC. This encodes CASTLGGDYNEQFF.

This rearrangement joins TRBV5-1 to TRBJ1-1, with no clear D. Germline V gene lookup returns CDR1 SGHRS and CDR2 YFSETQ. Trimming took off 4 bases at V and 1 base at J, with 11 bases between the two ends. CDR3 length: 14 amino acids. In DNA form, the CDR3 reads TGCGCCAGCAGCCTAGACACTAGGAACACTGAAGCTTTCTTT. It is translated as CASSLDTRNTEAFF.

The rearrangement uses TRBV6-2 or TRBV6-3 and TRBJ1-5; 8 bases are a match to TRBD1. CDR1 is MNHEY, CDR2 SVGEGT, per germline. With 4 bases clipped from V and 0 bases from J, the junction kept 11 bases outside the gene matches. The CDR3 is 18 amino acids. In DNA, the CDR3 is TGTGCCAGCAGTTTTCGGGCAGGGGGCGTCCATAGCAATCAGCCCCAGCATTTT. Its protein product is CASSFRAGGVHSNQPQHF.

The chain combines TRBV9 with TRBJ1-2; D gene unclear. V lost 6 bases, J lost 0 bases, and 6 bases lay in between. Germline values: CDR1 SGDLS, CDR2 YYNGEE. There are 12 residues in the CDR3. CDR3: CASKQTNYGYTF. The CDR3 nucleotides are TGTGCCAGCAAACAGACTAACTATGGCTACACCTTC.

The chain recombines TRBV15 with TRBJ2-7, with 10 bases lining up with TRBD2. The CDR3 consists of 16 residues. Trimming took 0 bases from V and 3 from J; bases not matched to a gene: 5. CDR1 and CDR2 (germline): LNHNV, YYDKDF (reference sequence). CDR3 residues: CATSRERPSGSYEQYF. The DNA for the CDR3 is TGTGCCACCAGCAGAGAACGGCCTAGCGGGAGCTACGAGCAGTACTTC. Combining the CDR3 with reference TRBV15 and TRBJ2-7 gives the whole variable domain DAMVIQNPRYQVTQFGKPVTLSCSQTLNHNVMYWYQQKSSQAPKLLFHYYDKDFNNEADTPDNFQSRRPNTSFCFLDIRSPGLGDTAMYLCATSRERPSGSYEQYFGPGTRLTVT.

The gene calls are TRBV6-2 or TRBV6-3 and TRBJ2-1; 12 bases fit TRBD2. The ends lost 0 bases at V and 6 bases at J; junction bases unmatched: 6. CDR3 length: 17 residues. The V gene's germline CDR1 is MNHEY and CDR2 SVGEGT. The CDR3 sequence: CASSYSGLAGWSNEQFF. The CDR3, as DNA: TGTGCCAGCAGTTACTCCGGACTAGCGGGATGGTCCAATGAGCAGTTCTTC.

A remark on this clone: This may come from a read error, since a much larger clone is one base off. CDR3 coding DNA: TGTGCCAGCAGCGCCAGCTCCTACGAGCAGTACTTC. The encoded protein is CASSASSYEQYF. The chain recombines TRBV9 with TRBJ2-7; D is unclear. Germline values: CDR1 SGDLS, CDR2 YYNGEE. V gave up 3 bases and J gave up 0 bases, with 4 bases separating them. The CDR3 is 12 residues long.

Notes on this clone: Different DNA sequences within this sample yield the same CDR3. The chain employs TRBV5-6 and TRBJ1-1; D is unclear. Germline V lookup: CDR1 SGHDT, CDR2 YYEEEE. The CDR3 totals 15 residues. V lost 0 bases, J lost 0 bases, and 9 bases lay in between. The CDR3 protein is CASSLERLMNTEAFF. In nucleotides, the CDR3 is TGTGCCAGCAGCTTGGAACGTCTAATGAACACTGAAGCTTTCTTT.

V and J are TRBV19 and TRBJ1-6, with TRBD1 identical over 10 bases. This CDR3 contains 14 residues. Germline loops: CDR1 LNHDA, CDR2 SQIVND (reference sequence). J was trimmed by 12 bases and V by 6 bases; bases with no gene match: 8. CDR3 sequence (DNA): TGTGCCAGTAGGGGGACAGGGGAGAAATTACCCCTCCACTTT. Its translation: CASRGTGEKLPLHF.

The rearrangement uses TRBV4-2 and TRBJ2-3; 11 positions agree with TRBD2. Germline V gene lookup returns CDR1 LGHNA and CDR2 YNFKEQ. Trimming at V came to 4 bases and at J to 5 bases, leaving 11 bases not matched to a gene. The CDR3 length is 17 residues. CDR3 sequence: CASSPAHGSGREDTQYF. In nucleotides, the CDR3 is TGTGCCAGCAGCCCAGCCCATGGTAGCGGGAGGGAAGATACGCAGTATTTT.

V gene TRBV7-6 combines with J gene TRBJ2-5; TRBD2 is a possible D gene (5 bases). The germline CDR1 and CDR2 sequences are SGHVS and FNYEAQ. The germline V and J ends were trimmed by 2 bases and 5 bases, with 21 bases remaining between them. CDR3 size: 17 residues. In nucleotides, the CDR3 is TGTGCCAGCAGCTTACGAGCGGCAGCCCGGGGTTCTGAGACCCAGTACTTC. This translates into CASSLRAAARGSETQYF.